This entry describes one T cell receptor (beta chain). Its antigen remains unknown. This entry belongs to a study of T cells expressing NK-cell markers. Study-wide background: In the group of eight sequenced donors, seven were HCMV-seropositive and one was seronegative. Overall study findings and caveats: Top CD8+ clonotypes included the dominant CD3+CD56+NKG2C+ clonotypes in roughly 6 donors.

Making the TCR beta cDNA relied on 5'RACE template switching with UMIs. TCRdb reprocessed the 5' RACE reads and keeps a single row for each CDR3 protein, giving no DNA. The sample holds 250,000 to 300,000 distinct CDR3 sequences. The sequencing input was blood T cells: a sorted CD56 or NKG2C T cell subset, CD4+ or CD8+ T cells, or bulk PBMC T cells (not recorded which). The TCR was taken from a woman aged 18-69 years in good health.

The CDR3 sequence is CASRGLAGVADTQYF. This chain joins TRBV6-1 and TRBJ2-3; there is no DNA to check the TCRdb D call of TRBD2. Germline V gene lookup returns CDR1 MNHNS and CDR2 SASEGT. The CDR3 spans 15 residues.